This paragraph reports one T cell receptor (beta chain). Authors' methods: The authors estimated nucleated cell counts from reference gene primer amplification. Measured with immunoSEQ multiplex PCR; TCRdb has only the in-frame clones, and not every one. The V and J calls and clone size were taken over from that table, and D and trimming were inferred from the DNA. The sample includes 250,000 to 400,000 clones, around 88% of them seen just once. The data stem from a study of blood T cell repertoires in COVID-19. Study-level background: Spain, Italy and the United States supplied samples that represented acute and convalescent COVID-19. Nucleic acid was either cDNA or gDNA, and it came from T cells, B-cell-depleted T cells, or PBMCs.

CDR3 length: 15 amino acids. The ends lost 1 base at V and 2 bases at J; junction bases unmatched: 3. Germline CDR1 reads SGHVS; CDR2 reads FNYEAQ. The receptor comes from a woman under 40 with COVID-19, enrolled during active disease. V gene TRBV7-6 combines with J gene TRBJ2-7; TRBD1 aligns across 9 bases. Sequencing used peripheral blood. The chain's CDR3 is CASSLEGQGTYEQYF. CDR3 nucleotide sequence: TGTGCCAGCAGCTTAGAGGGACAGGGAACCTACGAGCAGTACTTC.